These 27 T cell receptor beta chains share one sample of origin, sequenced in a study of T cells in Graves' hyperthyroidism and ophthalmopathy. The TCR beta CDR3 regions underwent amplification using RNA transcripts as the source. HTBI primers were the set used in a first-round RT-PCR of the TCR CDR3. TCRdb re-analysed the multiplex PCR reads in MiXCR, keeping a single row per CDR3 protein. The repertoire holds about 110,000 distinct CDR3 sequences, around a sixth seen once, with 42% in the top ten. The sequenced sample consisted of blood. The origin of the receptors is a woman aged 45 to 65 with Graves' hyperthyroidism.

This clonotype was recorded at least ten times. The V gene is TRBV29-1, the J gene TRBJ1-1; TRBD1 might be the D (5 bases). The germline V gene has CDR1 SQVTM and CDR2 ANQGSEA. V shed 5 bases and J shed 7 bases, with 11 bases lying between them. This CDR3 region has 11 residues. CDR3 sequence (DNA): TGCAGCGTTCCCGGGGCTGTTGAAGCTTTCTTT. Protein product: CSVPGAVEAFF.

This clonotype has a handful of counts. The chain recombines TRBV20-1 with TRBJ2-1; 8 bases are shared with TRBD2. Trimming at V came to 1 base and at J to 9 bases, leaving 8 bases not matched to a gene. The germline gives CDR1 DFQATT, CDR2 SNEGSKA (reference sequence). This CDR3 comprises 14 residues. This chain's CDR3 is CSARAKREIAEQFF. The CDR3 region has the DNA TGCAGTGCTAGAGCGAAGCGGGAGATCGCTGAGCAGTTCTTC.

In regard to this clonotype: This may be a read error: a much more frequent sequence differs by one nucleotide. The chain has TRBV20-1 and TRBJ2-1; TRBD1 agrees at 8 bases. V trimming: 5 bases; J trimming: 4 bases; junction bases outside the gene matches: 7. The CDR3 loop spans 14 amino acids. Germline V gene sequence: CDR1 DFQATT, CDR2 SNEGSKA (reference sequence). DNA of the CDR3: TGCAGTGCTGACCGGACAGGGCTGTACAATGAGCAGTTCTTC. It specifies CSADRTGLYNEQFF.

This clonotype was found many times. The rearrangement links TRBV3-1 to TRBJ2-7; D may match TRBD1 or TRBD2 (6 bases each). CDR3 length equals 12 residues. Trimming stripped 2 bases from V and 5 bases from J, with 7 bases between. Germline CDR1 and CDR2: LGHDT and YNNKEL (reference sequence). CDR3 in amino acids: CASSQRGDEQYF. CDR3 nucleotides: TGTGCCAGCAGCCAAAGGGGGGACGAGCAGTACTTC.

This clonotype was observed a few times. One end of the junction fails to match germline, which may point to a read error. V and J are TRBV5-4 and TRBJ2-1; TRBD2 matches 8 bases. CDR3 length equals 15 residues. CDR1 and CDR2 (germline): SGHNT, YYREEE (reference sequence). The CDR3 DNA follows: TGTGCCAGCAGCACTAGGGCTAGCGGGTACAATGGGCAGTTCTTC. This sequence encodes CASSTRASGYNGQFF.

This clonotype was recorded at least ten times. This sequence joins TRBV7-3 and TRBJ2-5; D call uncertain. There are 14 residues in the CDR3. Trimming stripped 1 base from V and 5 bases from J, with 11 bases between. The germline V gene encodes CDR1 SGHTA and CDR2 FQGTGA. CDR3 coding DNA: TGTGCCAGCAGCTTAATCGCGACCGGCGAGACCCAGTACTTC. This encodes CASSLIATGETQYF. The whole variable domain, remainder taken from reference TRBV7-3 and TRBJ2-5, is GAGVSQTPSNKVTEKGKYVELRCDPISGHTALYWYRQSLGQGPEFLIYFQGTGAADDSGLPNDRFFAVRPEGSVSTLKIQRTERGDSAVYLCASSLIATGETQYFGPGTRLLVL.

This clonotype was observed many times. V and J are TRBV20-1 and TRBJ2-7; 9 bases align to TRBD2. The J segment lost 3 bases and the V segment lost 2 bases, leaving 5 bases of the junction unmatched. The CDR3 length is 14 residues. The V gene's germline CDR1 is DFQATT and CDR2 SNEGSKA (reference sequence). CDR3 loop: CSARPKREVYEQYF. In DNA, the CDR3 is TGCAGTGCTAGACCTAAGCGGGAGGTCTACGAGCAGTACTTC.

At least ten counts were recorded for this clonotype. The V gene is TRBV20-1, the J gene TRBJ2-2, with unresolved D. The CDR3 is made up of 13 amino acids. CDR1 and CDR2 from the germline V gene are DFQATT and SNEGSKA (reference sequence). Trimming left V 6 bases short and J 4 bases short, with 12 bases between. The CDR3 is CSAQTIVTGELFF. CDR3 DNA: TGCAGTGCCCAGACAATAGTCACCGGGGAGCTGTTTTTT.

This clonotype was detected ten times or more. This chain connects TRBV2 to TRBJ2-2; 7 bases map to TRBD1. The junction had 5 bases not matched to a gene; V was cut back by 7 bases and J by 0 bases. Germline assignment: CDR1 SNHLY and CDR2 FYNNEI. The CDR3 runs to 15 residues. CDR3 DNA: TGTGCCAGCACCCCCGGACAGGCGAACACCGGGGAGCTGTTTTTT. Residues: CASTPGQANTGELFF.

This clonotype was detected many times. The chain joins TRBV9 to TRBJ2-7; the match to TRBD1 covers 8 bases. The V and J ends lost 4 bases and 2 bases, in that order; junction bases with no gene match: 17. The CDR3 sequence is 18 residues long. Germline V gene data show CDR1 as SGDLS and CDR2 as YYNGEE. CDR3 residues: CASSYGQGISEGPYEQYF. In DNA, the CDR3 is TGTGCCAGCAGCTACGGACAGGGAATATCCGAGGGACCCTACGAGCAGTACTTC.

This clonotype was recorded at least ten times. The rearrangement links TRBV6-1 to TRBJ1-2, with 8 bases aligning to TRBD1. CDR1 and CDR2 (germline): MNHNS, SASEGT. V lost 8 bases and J lost 5; bases outside the gene matches: 7. This CDR3 is built from 13 residues. CDR3 nucleotide sequence: TGTGCCAGCGCCCCGGGACAGGAATATGGCTACACCTTC. This sequence encodes CASAPGQEYGYTF.

This clonotype was found many times. The rearrangement uses TRBV10-2 and TRBJ2-1; TRBD1 matches at 7 bases. CDR1 and CDR2 from the germline V gene are WSHSY and SAAADI. The CDR3 has 13 residues. Germline trimming cut 3 bases from V and 9 bases from J; bases unmatched to any gene: 5. The CDR3 nucleotides read TGCGCCAGCAGTGACTACAGGGGAAGTGAGCAGTTCTTC. It encodes CASSDYRGSEQFF.

This clonotype was detected ten times or more. The chain uses TRBV7-8 and TRBJ2-2; D uncertain. The V gene lost 7 bases and the J gene lost 7 bases, with 10 bases spanning the gap. CDR1 and CDR2 from the germline V gene are SGHVS and FQNEAQ. There are 12 residues in the CDR3. This chain's CDR3 is CASTLLGGELFF. The CDR3, as DNA: TGTGCCAGCACCCTCCTAGGCGGGGAGCTGTTTTTT. The variable domain in full, completed from reference TRBV7-8 and TRBJ2-2, reads GAGVSQSPRYKVAKRGQDVALRCDPISGHVSLFWYQQALGQGPEFLTYFQNEAQLDKSGLPSDRFFAERPEGSVSTLKIQRTQQEDSAVYLCASTLLGGELFFGEGSRLTVL.

This clonotype was recorded at least ten times. This chain links TRBV6-1 with TRBJ2-3, with D maybe TRBD2 (6 bases). The CDR3 runs to 13 residues. Germline V CDR1 and CDR2: MNHNS, SASEGT. The V gene lost 6 bases and the J gene lost 0 bases, with 7 bases spanning the gap. The CDR3 nucleotides read TGTGCCAGCAGAGGGACTAGCACAGATACGCAGTATTTT. Encoded protein: CASRGTSTDTQYF.

The count of this clonotype is one. This chain joins TRBV20-1 and TRBJ2-1; 14 bases align to TRBD2. V shed 7 bases, J shed 7 bases, and the junction held 15 bases outside the gene matches. Germline loops: CDR1 DFQATT, CDR2 SNEGSKA (reference sequence). This CDR3 region has 17 residues. The CDR3 sequence: CSVRPGTGTSGGNEQFF. DNA of the CDR3: TGCAGTGTCCGCCCCGGGACCGGGACTAGCGGGGGAAATGAGCAGTTCTTC.

This clonotype was counted many times. The gene calls are TRBV11-1 and TRBJ2-7; weak D call: TRBD2 (6 bases). Trimming took off 2 bases at V and 2 bases at J, with 16 bases between the two ends. The CDR3 has 16 amino acids. CDR1 and CDR2 from the germline V gene are SGHAT and FQDESV (reference sequence). CDR3 DNA sequence: TGTGCCAGCAGCTTATATGGGGCGGGGTCTCCCTACGAGCAGTACTTC. Protein sequence: CASSLYGAGSPYEQYF.

In this sample, this clonotype turned up a few times. The V gene is TRBV28, the J gene TRBJ1-2, with 9 bases fitting TRBD1. CDR3 size: 16 residues. CDR1 MDHEN and CDR2 SYDVKM come from the germline V gene. With V trimmed by 6 bases and J by 5 bases, 13 bases remained unmatched. CDR3 sequence reads: CASSLQGAGGGYGYTF. CDR3 nucleotides: TGTGCCAGCAGCCTACAGGGGGCAGGGGGAGGGTATGGCTACACCTTC.

This clonotype has only a few counts. For the CDR3, the DNA is TGCGCCAGCAGCTTGGCCCCACTAGCGGGAGCGGGAGATACGCAGTATTTT. Translating gives CASSLAPLAGAGDTQYF. The chain combines TRBV5-1 with TRBJ2-3, with 11 bases identical to TRBD2. The CDR3 has 17 amino acids. With 0 bases clipped from V and 5 bases from J, the junction kept 8 bases outside the gene matches. The germline V gene encodes CDR1 SGHRS and CDR2 YFSETQ.

In this sample, this clonotype turned up many times. The chain employs TRBV3-1 and TRBJ1-1; 10 bases are a match to TRBD1. CDR1 is LGHDT and CDR2 is YNNKEL in the germline V gene (reference sequence). This CDR3 is 14 amino acids long. V shed 5 bases, J shed 5 bases, and the junction held 5 bases outside the gene matches. This chain's CDR3 is CASSFRDRGTEAFF. As DNA, the CDR3 is TGTGCCAGCAGCTTCCGGGACAGGGGTACTGAAGCTTTCTTT.

In this sample, this clonotype turned up a few times. The rearrangement uses TRBV5-8 and TRBJ1-1; D is ambiguous. Trimming shortened V by 5 bases and J by 2 bases, and 10 bases separated the two germline ends. CDR1 and CDR2 (germline): SGHTS, YDEGEE. The CDR3 runs to 13 residues. The CDR3 reads CASSATYNTEAFF. CDR3 nucleotide sequence: TGTGCCAGCAGTGCGACCTATAACACTGAAGCTTTCTTT.

In its sample, this clonotype was seen a few times. The rearrangement links TRBV29-1 to TRBJ1-2; D possibly corresponds to TRBD1 (5 bases). Per the germline V gene, CDR1 is SQVTM and CDR2 is ANQGSEA. The CDR3 sequence is 14 residues long. The ends were cut back, 1 base at V and 4 bases at J, with 13 bases in the middle. CDR3 protein: CSVEGARARYGYTF. CDR3 in DNA: TGCAGCGTTGAAGGCGCCAGGGCCCGCTATGGCTACACCTTC.

This clonotype was recorded many times. This may come from a read error, since a much larger clone is one base off. V gene TRBV28 combines with J gene TRBJ2-5, with TRBD1 matching over 7 bases. CDR3 size: 14 residues. V was pared by 6 bases and J by 9 bases, with 13 bases of the junction left unmatched. Germline lookup yields CDR1 MDHEN and CDR2 SYDVKM. The CDR3 reads CASRRVQGSGAQYF. CDR3 in DNA: TGTGCCAGCAGACGCGTACAGGGGAGTGGGGCCCAGTACTTC. Variable domain in full (rest from reference TRBV28 and TRBJ2-5): DVKVTQSSRYLVKRTGEKVFLECVQDMDHENMFWYRQDPGLGLRLIYFSYDVKMKEKGDIPEGYSVSREKKERFSLILESASTNQTSMYLCASRRVQGSGAQYFGPGTRLLVL.

This clonotype was seen ten or more times. The chain combines TRBV27 with TRBJ2-7; possibly TRBD2 for D (6 bases). The CDR3 contains 16 residues. The V end was cut by 5 bases, the J end by 0 bases, with 17 bases between. Germline V lookup: CDR1 MNHEY, CDR2 SMNVEV (reference sequence). The CDR3 is CASSPLGRGISYEQYF. The CDR3 DNA reads TGTGCCAGCAGTCCCCTCGGGCGCGGGATCTCCTACGAGCAGTACTTC.

There are many counts of this clonotype. Being one base from a much bigger clone, this may be a read error. V and J are TRBV30 and TRBJ1-1; D ambiguous. The CDR3 has 13 amino acids. Looked up from germline, CDR1 is GTSNPN and CDR2 is SVGIG (reference sequence). The V and J ends lost 1 base and 0 bases respectively, with 6 bases between them. The CDR3 sequence: CAWSAQVNTEAFF. The CDR3 DNA is TGTGCCTGGAGTGCACAAGTGAACACTGAAGCTTTCTTT. Drawing the rest from reference TRBV30 and TRBJ1-1, the complete variable domain is SQTIHQWPATLVQPVGSPLSLECTVEGTSNPNLYWYRQAAGRGLQLLFYSVGIGQISSEVPQNLSASRPQDRQFILSSKKLLLSDSGFYLCAWSAQVNTEAFFGQGTRLTVV.

This clonotype has a count of ten or more. The chain links TRBV28 to TRBJ1-4; D is undetermined. CDR3 length: 17 amino acids. Germline V gene sequence: CDR1 MDHEN, CDR2 SYDVKM. Trimming removed 7 bases from V and 8 bases from J, with 26 bases in between. Written as DNA, the CDR3 is TGTGCCAGCAACTACGGGCCGAACGCCGTTCCTCAGGAAAAACTGTTTTTT. It is translated as CASNYGPNAVPQEKLFF.

This clonotype was found a few times. The rearrangement links TRBV29-1 to TRBJ1-1; the D gene is possibly TRBD1 (5 bases). Trimming left V 5 bases short and J 5 bases short, with 12 bases between. The CDR3 runs 12 residues. The V gene's germline CDR1 is SQVTM and CDR2 ANQGSEA. CDR3 nucleotides: TGCAGCGTTAAAACGGGGGGTACTGAAGCTTTCTTT. This encodes CSVKTGGTEAFF.

CDR3: CASSWGAGDTQYF. In DNA, the CDR3 is TGTGCCAGCAGCTGGGGGGCCGGAGATACGCAGTATTTT. The rearrangement uses TRBV11-1 and TRBJ2-3; D possibly matches TRBD1 or TRBD2 (6 bases each). The CDR3 consists of 13 residues. Germline V gene lookup returns CDR1 SGHAT and CDR2 FQDESV (reference sequence). V was shortened by 4 bases and J by 5 bases, with 10 bases between the two germline ends.